Sequencing of this TCR beta chain was carried out in a study of shared clonotypes between healthy human individuals (dated by TCRdb to 2019 to 2021). With respect to the entire study: Three men and a couple of women, aged 18 to 49 years, made up the cohort. The study deeply sequenced blood TCR repertoires of about 5 healthy adults to estimate repertoire size and the extent of clonotype sharing between individuals. To increase sequencing depth and limit assay-specific biases, TCR repertoire library preparation and sequencing were carried out by different laboratories using diverse techniques. Leukapheresis yielded between about 0.94 and 8.9 billion PBMCs per donor. The paper as a whole reports these results and caveats: Sampling was limited to blood, and TCR repertoires in tissue likely differ from TCR repertoires in blood. The small number of donors limited the genetic and exposure-history diversity represented. Pairwise subsampling indicated that sequencing depth was expected to affect the degree of clonotype sharing among donors.

With respect to this clone: The specificity of this receptor is unknown. No much larger clone exists at a distance of one base, and base qualities are not known.

Healthy HIV-negative adults with no recently reported acute infections or vaccinations were included as donors. Every donor was a Caucasian adult residing in Nashville, Tennessee, USA. For unsorted samples, roughly 90 million PBMCs were counted, and genomic DNA was extracted using the QIAamp DNA Blood Mini kit. Blood was collected by leukapheresis, and PBMCs were isolated by Ficoll-Histopaque density gradient centrifugation and then cryopreserved in liquid nitrogen vapor phase. TCR CDR3 regions were amplified from genomic DNA by multiplex PCR using the deep immunoSEQ assay. Extracted genomic DNA from each cell subset was spread evenly across all wells of several immunoSEQ 96-well plates, with each plate serving as a replicate. Each replicate PCR for unsorted PBMC received about 0.3 ug genomic DNA, equal to 30,000 or so T cell genomes. Ten immunoSEQ deep assay plates were used to sequence the unsorted PBMC genomic DNA. Purified libraries were measured with a Qubit 3.0 fluorometer, size-checked on a Bioanalyzer 2100, and measured again with the KAPA Library Quantification kit. Every immunoSEQ 96-well plate was sequenced on a dedicated single-read 150-cycle Illumina NextSeq 550 flow cell. In the source study's methods: Because the immunoSEQ output included only junctional sequences and no quality scores, the filtering could not be the same as the filtering used for full-length reads. To assign V/J genes and CDR3, sequences were annotated using PyIR, a Python wrapper for IgBLAST v1.9, with IMGT germline references. Reads were removed for weak V/J assignments (E-value above 1e-6), missing CDR3, stop codons, out-of-frame junctions, or ambiguous translated residues. A V3J clonotype was defined by an identical inferred V gene, J gene, and CDR3 amino acid sequence. Percentage overlap between repertoires was calculated by dividing the number of shared unique clonotypes by the size of the smaller repertoire. Three approaches were used to assess repertoire richness: RTK rarefaction, the Chao1 estimator, and Recon v2.1 estimates of unobserved clonotypes. TCRdb took over this immuneACCESS table, retaining in-frame rearrangements with V and J assigned. Such tables are incomplete; in checked studies, under half of the missing clones stem from an unresolved V gene, and the remainder is unexplained. V and J calls and clone size are those listed in that table; D and trimming were worked out from the DNA. This sample is represented by about 480,000 clones; roughly 79% of them were singletons. The biggest ten clones account for approximately 12% of the sample.

This TCR derives from a woman aged 40 to 50 in good health. Some clones in this sample may be carry-over from other donors' samples. The sequencing input was PBMCs.

The base sequence is TGTGCCAGCAGTACACAGGGCCGCAATCAGCCCCAGCATTTT. It is translated as CASSTQGRNQPQHF. The rearrangement joined TRBV27 to TRBJ1-5; TRBD1 is a weak D gene call, 6 bases matching. A distance of 10 bases separates the germline ends of V and J, which lose 5 bases and 2 bases respectively. Sequences MNHEY (CDR1) and SMNVEV (CDR2) are obtained from the germline V gene (reference sequence). The CDR3, cysteine through phenylalanine, is 14 amino acids long. This entry keeps only the CDR3 DNA: 42 bases, framed from base 1.